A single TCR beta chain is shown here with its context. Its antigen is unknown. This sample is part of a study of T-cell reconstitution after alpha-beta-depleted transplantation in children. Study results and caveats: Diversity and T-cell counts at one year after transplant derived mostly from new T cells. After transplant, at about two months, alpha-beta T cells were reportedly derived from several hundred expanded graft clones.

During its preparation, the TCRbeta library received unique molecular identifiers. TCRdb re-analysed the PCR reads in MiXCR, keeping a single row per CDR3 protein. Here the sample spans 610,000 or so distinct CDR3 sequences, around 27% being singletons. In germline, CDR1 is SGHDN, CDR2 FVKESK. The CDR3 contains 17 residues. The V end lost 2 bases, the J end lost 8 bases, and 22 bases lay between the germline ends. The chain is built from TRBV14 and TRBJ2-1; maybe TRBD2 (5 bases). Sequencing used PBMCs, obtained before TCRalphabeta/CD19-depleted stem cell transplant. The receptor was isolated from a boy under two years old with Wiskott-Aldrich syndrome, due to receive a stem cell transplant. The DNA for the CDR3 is TGTGCCAGCAGCCAATGGTCTCCGAGTCTGGAGGTCGATGAGCAGTTCTTC. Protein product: CASSQWSPSLEVDEQFF.